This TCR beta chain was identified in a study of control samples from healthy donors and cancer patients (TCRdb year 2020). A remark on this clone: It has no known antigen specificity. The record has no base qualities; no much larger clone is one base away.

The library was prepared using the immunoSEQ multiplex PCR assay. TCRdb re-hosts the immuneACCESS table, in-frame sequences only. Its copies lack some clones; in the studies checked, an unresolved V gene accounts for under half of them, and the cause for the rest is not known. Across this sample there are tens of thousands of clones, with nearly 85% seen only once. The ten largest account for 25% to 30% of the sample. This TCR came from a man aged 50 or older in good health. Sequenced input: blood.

At the DNA level, the sequence is TGTGCCAGCAGCTTAGGGCAACAGGTATTCCAAGAGACCCAGTACTTC. Translated, this is CASSLGQQVFQETQYF. The sequence joins TRBV7-3 to TRBJ2-5; TRBD1 might be the D gene, on 5 matching bases. The junction carries 14 bases between V and J, which are trimmed by 2 bases and 1 base respectively. For CDR1 and CDR2, the germline V gene lists SGHTA and FQGTGA. From the cysteine up to the phenylalanine, the CDR3 has a length of 16 residues. The read is trimmed to its CDR3 DNA, 48 bases read in frame from base 1.